This T cell receptor (beta chain) was captured in a study of OX40 agonist ivuxolimab in advanced cancers. Study at large: As their treatment, patients were administered ivuxolimab, an agonistic anti-OX40 (CD134) antibody. The group had a mean age of around 60 years, ranged from roughly 23 to 90, and was 82.7% male.

Findings and limits, study-wide: Which antigen the expanded peripheral T cells recognized is unknown. Averaged across samples, CD8+ T cells carried more expanded clones than CD4+ did.

Regarding this clone: Its antigen is as yet unknown.

TCRdb's table, derived via immunoSEQ multiplex PCR, lists solely in-frame clones and lacks some. The sample contains some 51,000 clones, approximately 83% of which appear only once. Germline CDR1 is SGHKS and CDR2 is YYEKEE (reference sequence). The CDR3 consists of 16 residues. The V gene lost 2 bases and the J gene lost 2 bases, with 14 bases spanning the gap. The chain employs TRBV5-5 and TRBJ1-5, with D unresolved. The material was CD4+ or CD8+ T cells sorted from blood, obtained in a trial of the OX40 agonist ivuxolimab. The TCR comes from an adult with an advanced solid tumor such as melanoma, head and neck, liver or kidney cancer. The DNA of the CDR3 is TGTGCCAGCAGCTTCGACGGAGTAGCGGGCAATCAGCCCCAGCATTTT. Translation: CASSFDGVAGNQPQHF.